Below are 8 T cell receptor beta chains sequenced from a single sample in a study of cytomegalovirus exposure and HLA in healthy donors. Primers included in the PCR were 60 Vbeta and 13 Jbeta primers. Sequenced by immunoSEQ multiplex PCR; TCRdb stores in-frame clones only, minus some. In the table there are 54,000 or so clones, approximately 52% of which are singletons. Sequencing input: PBMCs. The receptors were gathered from a human donor in good health.

The rearrangement links TRBV7-6 to TRBJ1-5; D perhaps matches TRBD1 (5 bases). Germline lookup yields CDR1 SGHVS and CDR2 FNYEAQ. The CDR3 consists of 15 residues. The V end was cut by 2 bases, the J end by 4 bases, with 12 bases between. CDR3 sequence: CASSLTLRGNQPQHF. The DNA for the CDR3 is TGTGCCAGCAGCTTAACGCTTCGGGGGAATCAGCCCCAGCATTTT.

CDR3 sequence: CASSFVQSDTQYF. The CDR3 coding sequence is TGTGCCAGCAGCTTCGTACAGTCAGATACGCAGTATTTT. This chain connects TRBV7-3 to TRBJ2-3; D remains ambiguous. V lost 3 bases and J 4 bases, leaving 8 bases between the germline ends. This CDR3 spans 13 amino acids. Germline CDR1 SGHTA, CDR2 FQGTGA.

The rearrangement uses TRBV6-5 and TRBJ2-1, with 11 nucleotides matching TRBD1. CDR3 size: 15 residues. Germline V lookup: CDR1 MNHEY, CDR2 SVGAGI. The trim removed 0 bases at V and 9 bases at J, leaving 4 bases unmatched. This CDR3 reads CASSYSGQGGSEQFF. CDR3 coding DNA: TGTGCCAGCAGTTACTCGGGACAGGGGGGTAGTGAGCAGTTCTTC.

Remarks on this clone: This same CDR3 is encoded by further DNA sequences in the sample. The V gene is TRBV6-1, the J gene TRBJ1-3; D not resolved. The CDR3 is 13 amino acids. V lost 7 bases, J lost 2 bases, and 9 bases lay in between. Germline V CDR1 and CDR2: MNHNS, SASEGT. The CDR3 bases are TGTGCCAGCACCGGGTCAGCTGGAAACACCATATATTTT. Its translation is CASTGSAGNTIYF.

The gene calls are TRBV19 and TRBJ1-4; maybe TRBD1 (6 bases). V dropped 7 bases and J dropped 0 bases, with 15 bases sitting between them. The CDR3 has 16 amino acids. CDR1 is LNHDA, CDR2 SQIVND, per germline (reference sequence). CDR3 in DNA: TGTGCCAGTATAGCCGGCAGGGGCACAACTAATGAAAAACTGTTTTTT. Amino acids: CASIAGRGTTNEKLFF.

The genes are TRBV6-5 and TRBJ1-2, with D possibly TRBD1 on 5 matching bases. Looked up from germline, CDR1 is MNHEY and CDR2 is SVGAGI. V lost 2 bases and J lost 8, with 12 bases in between. The CDR3 runs to 13 residues. CDR3 loop: CASSYVGRGGYTF. As DNA, the CDR3 is TGTGCCAGCAGTTACGTGGGGCGAGGAGGCTACACCTTC.

The rearrangement links TRBV30 to TRBJ1-2; 8 bases line up with TRBD1. Germline V gene lookup returns CDR1 GTSNPN and CDR2 SVGIG (reference sequence). The length of the CDR3 is 13 residues. After removal of 1 base from V and 8 bases from J, the junction contained 6 bases not matched to a gene. The CDR3 sequence is CAWSAQGAWGYTF. CDR3 bases: TGTGCCTGGAGTGCTCAGGGGGCTTGGGGCTACACCTTC.

This chain connects TRBV7-2 to TRBJ2-7, with D tentatively TRBD2 (5 bases). There are 15 residues in the CDR3. Germline-derived CDR1 and CDR2 are SGHTA and FQGNSA. Trimming cost V 5 bases and J 0 bases, with 14 bases left between them. This CDR3 reads CASSRLSVSSYEQYF. Written as DNA, the CDR3 is TGTGCCAGCAGCCGTCTTAGCGTGAGCTCCTACGAGCAGTACTTC.